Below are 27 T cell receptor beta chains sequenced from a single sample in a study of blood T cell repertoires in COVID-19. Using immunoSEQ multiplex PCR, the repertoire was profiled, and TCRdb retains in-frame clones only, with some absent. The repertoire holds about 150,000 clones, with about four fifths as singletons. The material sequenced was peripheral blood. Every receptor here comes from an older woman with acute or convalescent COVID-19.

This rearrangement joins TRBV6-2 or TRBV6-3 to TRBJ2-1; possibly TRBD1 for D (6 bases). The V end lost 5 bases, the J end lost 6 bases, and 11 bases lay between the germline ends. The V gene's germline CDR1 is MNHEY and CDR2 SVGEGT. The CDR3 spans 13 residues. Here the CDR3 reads CASSRTGTNEQFF. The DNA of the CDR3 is TGTGCCAGCAGTCGTACAGGGACCAATGAGCAGTTCTTC.

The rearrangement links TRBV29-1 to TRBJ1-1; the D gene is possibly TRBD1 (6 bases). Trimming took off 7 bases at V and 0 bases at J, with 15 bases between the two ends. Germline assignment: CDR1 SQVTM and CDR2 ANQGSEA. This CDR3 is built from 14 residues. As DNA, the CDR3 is TGCAGCGCTCGAACGACAGGAATGAACACTGAAGCTTTCTTT. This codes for CSARTTGMNTEAFF.

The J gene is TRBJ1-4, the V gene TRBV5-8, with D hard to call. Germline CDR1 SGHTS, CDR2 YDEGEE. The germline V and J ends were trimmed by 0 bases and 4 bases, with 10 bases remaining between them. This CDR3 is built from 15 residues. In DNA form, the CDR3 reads TGTGCCAGCAGCTTGGCCGAACAGTATAATGAAAAACTGTTTTTT. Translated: CASSLAEQYNEKLFF.

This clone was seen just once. CDR3 amino acids: CASLRHDDINYGYTF. The CDR3 region has the DNA TGTGCCAGTCTAAGACACGACGATATTAACTATGGCTACACCTTC. V is TRBV19 and J is TRBJ1-2, with D hard to call. V lost 8 bases to trimming and J lost 1 base, with 17 bases between them. This CDR3 region has 15 residues. Germline CDR1 reads LNHDA; CDR2 reads SQIVND (reference sequence). The full variable domain, completed using reference TRBV19 and TRBJ1-2, is DGGITQSPKYLFRKEGQNVTLSCEQNLNHDAMYWYRQDPGQGLRLIYYSQIVNDFQKGDIAEGYSVSREKKESFPLTVTSAQKNPTAFYLCASLRHDDINYGYTFGSGTRLTVV.

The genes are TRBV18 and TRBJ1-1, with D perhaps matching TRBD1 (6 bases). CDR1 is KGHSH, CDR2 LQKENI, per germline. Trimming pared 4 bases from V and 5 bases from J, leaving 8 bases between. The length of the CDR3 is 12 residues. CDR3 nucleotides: TGTGCCAGCTCACAACAGGGTACTGAAGCTTTCTTT. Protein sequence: CASSQQGTEAFF.

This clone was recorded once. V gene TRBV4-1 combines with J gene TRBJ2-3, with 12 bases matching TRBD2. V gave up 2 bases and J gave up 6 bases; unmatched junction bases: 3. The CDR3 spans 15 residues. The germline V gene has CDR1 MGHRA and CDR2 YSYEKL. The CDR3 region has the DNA TGCGCCAGCAGCCAAATGACTAGCGGGGGCGATACGCAGTATTTT. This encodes CASSQMTSGGDTQYF.

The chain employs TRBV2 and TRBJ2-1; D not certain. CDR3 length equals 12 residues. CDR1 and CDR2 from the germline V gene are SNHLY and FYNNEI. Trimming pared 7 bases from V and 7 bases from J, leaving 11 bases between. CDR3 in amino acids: CASNLAQNEQFF. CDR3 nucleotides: TGTGCCAGCAACTTAGCACAAAATGAGCAGTTCTTC.

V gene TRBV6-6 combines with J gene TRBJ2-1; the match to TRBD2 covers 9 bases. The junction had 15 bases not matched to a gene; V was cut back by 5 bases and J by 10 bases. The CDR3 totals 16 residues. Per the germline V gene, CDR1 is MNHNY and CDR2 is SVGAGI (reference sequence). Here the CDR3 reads CASSLPPARGGSEQFF. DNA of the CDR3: TGTGCCAGCAGTCTCCCTCCCGCGCGGGGGGGCAGCGAGCAGTTCTTC.

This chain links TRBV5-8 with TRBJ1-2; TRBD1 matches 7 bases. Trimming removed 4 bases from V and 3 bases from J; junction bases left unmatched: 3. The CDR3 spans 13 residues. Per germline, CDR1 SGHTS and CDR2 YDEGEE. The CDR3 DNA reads TGTGCCAGCAGCCCTGACAGGGACTATGGCTACACCTTC. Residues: CASSPDRDYGYTF.

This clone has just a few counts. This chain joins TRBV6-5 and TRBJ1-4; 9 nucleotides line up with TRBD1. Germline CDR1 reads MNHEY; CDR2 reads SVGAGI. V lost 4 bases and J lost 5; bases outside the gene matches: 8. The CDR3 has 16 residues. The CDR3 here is CASSFHPGQGNEKLFF. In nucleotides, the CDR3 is TGTGCCAGCAGTTTTCACCCGGGACAGGGAAATGAAAAACTGTTTTTT.

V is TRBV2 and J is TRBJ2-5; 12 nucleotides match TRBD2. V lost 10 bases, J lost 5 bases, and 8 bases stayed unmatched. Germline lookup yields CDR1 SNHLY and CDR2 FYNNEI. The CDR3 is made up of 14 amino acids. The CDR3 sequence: CATRLAGALETQYF. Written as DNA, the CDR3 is TGTGCCACCCGACTAGCGGGGGCTCTGGAGACCCAGTACTTC.

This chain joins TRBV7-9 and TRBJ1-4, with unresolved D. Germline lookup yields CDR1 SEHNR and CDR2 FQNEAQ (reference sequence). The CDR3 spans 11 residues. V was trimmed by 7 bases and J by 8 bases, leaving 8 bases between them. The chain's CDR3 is CASTRSEKLFF. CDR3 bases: TGTGCCAGCACCCGTTCGGAAAAACTGTTTTTT. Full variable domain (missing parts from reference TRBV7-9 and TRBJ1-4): DTGVSQNPRHKITKRGQNVTFRCDPISEHNRLYWYRQTLGQGPEFLTYFQNEAQLEKSRLLSDRFSAERPKGSFSTLEIQRTEQGDSAMYLCASTRSEKLFFGSGTQLSVL.

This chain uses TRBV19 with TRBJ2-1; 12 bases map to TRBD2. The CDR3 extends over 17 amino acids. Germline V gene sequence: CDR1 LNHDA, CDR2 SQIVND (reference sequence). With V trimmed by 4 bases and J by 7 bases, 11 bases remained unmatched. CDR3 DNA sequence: TGTGCCAGTAGTACCTTCCCCAGGACTAGCGGGGATAATGAGCAGTTCTTC. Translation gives CASSTFPRTSGDNEQFF.

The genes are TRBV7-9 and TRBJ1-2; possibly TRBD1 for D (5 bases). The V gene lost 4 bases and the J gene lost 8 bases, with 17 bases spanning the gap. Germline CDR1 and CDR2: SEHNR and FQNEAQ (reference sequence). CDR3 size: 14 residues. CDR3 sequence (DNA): TGTGCCAGCAGCTCTAGTGGCAGGGCAAGAGGCTACACCTTC. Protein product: CASSSSGRARGYTF.

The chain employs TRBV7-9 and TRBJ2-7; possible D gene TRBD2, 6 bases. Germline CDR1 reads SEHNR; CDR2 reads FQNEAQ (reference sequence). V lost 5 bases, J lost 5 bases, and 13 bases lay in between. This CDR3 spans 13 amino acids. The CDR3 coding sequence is TGTGCCAGCAGCCCGGGACTGCCCAACGAGCAGTACTTC. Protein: CASSPGLPNEQYF.

DNA of the CDR3: TGCGCCAGCAGCTTGGTTCCTGGGCGAGAGACCCAGTACTTC. Translated: CASSLVPGRETQYF. The chain links TRBV5-1 to TRBJ2-5; D remains unclear. The germline V gene has CDR1 SGHRS and CDR2 YFSETQ. Trimming stripped 0 bases from V and 4 bases from J, with 10 bases between. This CDR3 comprises 14 residues.

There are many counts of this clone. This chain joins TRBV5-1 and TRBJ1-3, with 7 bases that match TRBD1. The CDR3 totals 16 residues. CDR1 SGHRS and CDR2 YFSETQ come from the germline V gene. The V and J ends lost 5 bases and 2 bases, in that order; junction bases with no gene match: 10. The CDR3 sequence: CASSRGTGTAGNTIYF. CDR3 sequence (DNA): TGCGCCAGCAGTCGAGGAACCGGGACAGCTGGAAACACCATATATTTT.

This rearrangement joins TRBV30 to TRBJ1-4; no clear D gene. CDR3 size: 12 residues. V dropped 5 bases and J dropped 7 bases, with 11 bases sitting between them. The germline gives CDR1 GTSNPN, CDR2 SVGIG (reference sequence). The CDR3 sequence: CAWDPAGEKLFF. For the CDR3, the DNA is TGTGCCTGGGACCCGGCGGGTGAAAAACTGTTTTTT.

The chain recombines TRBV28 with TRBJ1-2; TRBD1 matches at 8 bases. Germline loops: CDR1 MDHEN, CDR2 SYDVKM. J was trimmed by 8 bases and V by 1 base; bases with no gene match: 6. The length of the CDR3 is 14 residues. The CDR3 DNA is TGTGCCAGCAGTTTATTAGTCAGGGGGCACGGCTACACCTTC. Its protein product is CASSLLVRGHGYTF.

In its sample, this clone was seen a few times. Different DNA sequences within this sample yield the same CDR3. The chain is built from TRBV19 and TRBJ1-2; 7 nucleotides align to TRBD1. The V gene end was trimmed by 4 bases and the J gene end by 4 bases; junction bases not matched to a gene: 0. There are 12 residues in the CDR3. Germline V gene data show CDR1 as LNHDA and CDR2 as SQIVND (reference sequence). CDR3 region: CASSRDSYGYTF. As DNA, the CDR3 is TGTGCCAGTAGTAGGGACAGCTATGGCTACACCTTC.

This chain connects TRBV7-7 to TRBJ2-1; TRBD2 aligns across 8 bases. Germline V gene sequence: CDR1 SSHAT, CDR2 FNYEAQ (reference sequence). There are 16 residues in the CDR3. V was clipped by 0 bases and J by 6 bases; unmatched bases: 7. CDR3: CASSLALTGGLNEQFF. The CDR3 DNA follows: TGTGCCAGCAGCTTAGCGCTGACGGGGGGGCTCAATGAGCAGTTCTTC.

The DNA of the CDR3 is TGTGCCAGCAGTTCTAGCGGGGGCTACGAGCAGTACTTC. Its translation is CASSSSGGYEQYF. The V gene is TRBV3-1 (or the pseudogene TRBV3-2), the J gene TRBJ2-7, with 10 bases matching TRBD2. The length of the CDR3 is 13 residues. Trimming removed 6 bases from V and 3 bases from J; junction bases left unmatched: 2. In germline, CDR1 is LGHDT, CDR2 YNNKEL (reference sequence).

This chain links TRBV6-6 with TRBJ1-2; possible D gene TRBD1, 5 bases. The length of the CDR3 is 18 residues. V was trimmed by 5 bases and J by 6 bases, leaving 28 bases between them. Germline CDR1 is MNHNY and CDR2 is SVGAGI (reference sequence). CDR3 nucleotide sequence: TGTGCCAGCAGTCTGTACCAGTGGGGGGGACTGTCCCCCCATGGCTACACCTTC. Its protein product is CASSLYQWGGLSPHGYTF.

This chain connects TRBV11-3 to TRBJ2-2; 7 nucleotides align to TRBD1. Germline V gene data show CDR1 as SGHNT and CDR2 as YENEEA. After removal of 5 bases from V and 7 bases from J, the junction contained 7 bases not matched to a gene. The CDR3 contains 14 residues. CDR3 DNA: TGTGCCAGCAGCCGACAGGGAAACGACGGGGAGCTGTTTTTT. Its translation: CASSRQGNDGELFF.

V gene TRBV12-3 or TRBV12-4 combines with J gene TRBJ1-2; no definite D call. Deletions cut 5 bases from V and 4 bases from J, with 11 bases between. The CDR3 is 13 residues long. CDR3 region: CASSQLPTYGYTF. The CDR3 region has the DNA TGTGCCAGCAGTCAACTGCCAACCTATGGCTACACCTTC.

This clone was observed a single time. The CDR3 reads CASSWQGRGTEAFF. The CDR3 nucleotides read TGTGCCAGCAGCTGGCAGGGGAGGGGTACTGAAGCTTTCTTT. This chain uses TRBV28 with TRBJ1-1, with TRBD1 as a possible D gene (6 bases). The CDR3 runs 14 residues. V dropped 6 bases and J dropped 5 bases, with 16 bases sitting between them. Germline assignment: CDR1 MDHEN and CDR2 SYDVKM.

CDR3 coding DNA: TGTGCCAGCAGTTTGGGAACAGGGTACAATTCACCCCTCCACTTT. Amino acids: CASSLGTGYNSPLHF. This chain uses TRBV6-5 with TRBJ1-6, with D perhaps matching TRBD1 (6 bases). V was pared by 4 bases and J by 7 bases, with 14 bases between. In germline, CDR1 is MNHEY, CDR2 SVGAGI. CDR3 size: 15 residues.